This T cell receptor beta chain was captured by sequencing in a study of T cells in Graves' hyperthyroidism and ophthalmopathy. Findings and limits, study-wide: With a median lead of approximately 6 months before onset, the model predicted ophthalmopathy.

Trimming removed 5 bases at V and 7 bases at J, with 12 bases between. This CDR3 contains 12 residues. The germline V gene encodes CDR1 SEHNR and CDR2 FQNEAQ (reference sequence). Authors of the study amplified TCR beta CDR3 regions from RNA transcripts. The study used the HTBI primer set for a first-round RT-PCR of the TCR CDR3. Via MiXCR, TCRdb re-called the multiplex PCR reads, giving one row per CDR3 protein. In the table there are about 550,000 distinct CDR3 sequences, roughly 20% of which are singletons. This clonotype was counted at least ten times. Antigen unknown. Those patients with uncontrolled infection, other autoimmune disease, pregnancy or lactation were excluded. Out of roughly 10 ml of fresh peripheral blood came the PBMCs.

The sequenced sample was blood. V gene TRBV7-9 combines with J gene TRBJ2-7; possibly TRBD1 for D (5 bases). This receptor was obtained from a young man with Graves' hyperthyroidism. DNA for the CDR3: TGTGCCAGCAGCGGGGCAAGTTTAGAGCAGTACTTC. This sequence encodes CASSGASLEQYF.